This passage covers 25 T cell receptor beta chains from one sample sequenced in a study of T cells in Graves' hyperthyroidism and ophthalmopathy. Amplified regions were TCR beta CDR3 sequences from RNA transcripts. Initially, a first-round RT-PCR of the TCR CDR3 employed the HTBI primer set. TCRdb used MiXCR to reprocess the multiplex PCR reads, holding one entry per CDR3 protein. The sample lists roughly 840,000 distinct CDR3 sequences, around 39% occurring once. The sample was blood. The receptors here all came from a man between 18 and 35 years old with Graves' hyperthyroidism.

The CDR3 is CASSWGLSNQPQHF. The CDR3 nucleotides read TGTGCCAGCAGCTGGGGCCTTAGCAATCAGCCCCAGCATTTT. The J gene is TRBJ1-5, the V gene TRBV13; tentatively, D is TRBD1 (5 bases). V lost 4 bases, J lost 0 bases, and 7 bases lay in between. The CDR3 totals 14 residues. Germline V lookup: CDR1 PRHDT, CDR2 FYEKMQ (reference sequence).

The CDR3 here is CASSVKAGRETQYF. CDR3 nucleotide sequence: TGTGCCAGCAGCGTAAAGGCCGGCAGAGAGACCCAGTACTTC. The rearrangement links TRBV9 to TRBJ2-5; D gene uncertain. The germline V gene has CDR1 SGDLS and CDR2 YYNGEE. CDR3 size: 14 residues. The V end was cut by 1 base, the J end by 4 bases, with 11 bases between.

The table lists this clonotype with many counts. The chain has TRBV10-3 and TRBJ2-7, with D perhaps given as TRBD1 or TRBD2 (6 bases each). Trimming shortened V by 4 bases and J by 5 bases, and 15 bases separated the two germline ends. The germline V gene encodes CDR1 ENHRY and CDR2 SYGVKD. The CDR3 has 14 residues. The CDR3 reads CAISVAGGEDEQYF. The CDR3 DNA reads as TGTGCCATCAGTGTTGCCGGGGGCGAGGACGAGCAGTACTTC.

This clonotype appeared a few times. CDR3 residues: CSVEVGGGPRTQYF. The CDR3 DNA sequence: TGCAGCGTTGAAGTTGGGGGCGGGCCCAGGACCCAGTACTTC. The V call is TRBV29-1, the J call TRBJ2-5; tentative D call: TRBD1 (6 bases). This CDR3 is built from 14 residues. V was shortened by 1 base and J by 7 bases, with 16 bases between the two germline ends. In germline, CDR1 is SQVTM, CDR2 ANQGSEA.

This clonotype has just a few counts. This chain connects TRBV20-1 to TRBJ2-2, with 8 bases matching TRBD1. With 4 bases clipped from V and 3 bases from J, the junction kept 10 bases outside the gene matches. There are 16 residues in the CDR3. The V gene's germline CDR1 is DFQATT and CDR2 SNEGSKA (reference sequence). The CDR3 DNA sequence: TGCAGTGCTACCCCAGTACAGGGGGTGGACACCGGGGAGCTGTTTTTT. It is translated as CSATPVQGVDTGELFF.

This clonotype was seen repeatedly, ten times or more. The V call is TRBV19, the J call TRBJ2-7; D remains ambiguous. CDR1 and CDR2 (germline): LNHDA, SQIVND (reference sequence). The CDR3 is 14 residues long. Trimming took off 1 base at V and 3 bases at J, with 10 bases between the two ends. The CDR3 region is CASSIVDGNYEQYF. The CDR3 nucleotides are TGTGCCAGTAGTATAGTGGACGGCAACTACGAGCAGTACTTC.

In this sample, this clonotype turned up once. The chain combines TRBV7-9 with TRBJ2-7; 9 positions match TRBD2. The CDR3 has 14 residues. Germline CDR1 is SEHNR and CDR2 is FQNEAQ (reference sequence). V dropped 5 bases and J dropped 7; count of bases not matched to a gene: 9. Here the CDR3 DNA reads TGTGCCAGCAGCCCGCGACTAGCGGACCCAGAGCAGTACTTC. Protein sequence: CASSPRLADPEQYF.

This clonotype was detected only a few times. The gene calls are TRBV19 and TRBJ2-7, with 8 nucleotides matching TRBD1. The CDR3 is 12 residues long. The V segment lost 6 bases and the J segment 6 bases; nucleotides outside the gene matches: 4. Germline values: CDR1 LNHDA, CDR2 SQIVND (reference sequence). Here the CDR3 DNA reads TGTGCCAGTAGCATGACAGGGGTCGAGCAGTACTTC. It specifies CASSMTGVEQYF.

This clonotype was counted only a few times. J is TRBJ1-4 and V is TRBV7-6, with D maybe TRBD1 (6 bases). Trimming took off 5 bases at V and 8 bases at J, with 15 bases between the two ends. The germline V gene has CDR1 SGHVS and CDR2 FNYEAQ. This CDR3 spans 14 amino acids. The CDR3 spells CASSPDSLREKLFF. The CDR3, as DNA: TGTGCCAGCAGCCCGGACAGCTTAAGAGAAAAACTGTTTTTT.

This clonotype was detected only a few times. The chain carries TRBV11-1 and TRBJ2-7, with 11 bases fitting TRBD2. Trimming removed 6 bases from V and 3 bases from J; junction bases left unmatched: 7. There are 15 residues in the CDR3. Germline V gene lookup returns CDR1 SGHAT and CDR2 FQDESV (reference sequence). CDR3 DNA: TGTGCCAGCAGTTCTACCGGGACTAGCGGCTACGAGCAGTACTTC. It codes for CASSSTGTSGYEQYF.

The genes are TRBV20-1 and TRBJ2-3; D gene uncertain. CDR3 length: 13 residues. V was clipped by 2 bases and J by 0 bases, with 6 bases between them. Germline V gives CDR1 DFQATT, CDR2 SNEGSKA (reference sequence). CDR3 protein: CSARPVSTDTQYF. In nucleotides, the CDR3 is TGCAGTGCTAGACCCGTTAGCACAGATACGCAGTATTTT.

This clonotype was recorded many times. The chain couples TRBV20-1 to TRBJ1-6; the D is unclear. CDR1 and CDR2 (germline): DFQATT, SNEGSKA (reference sequence). V lost 5 bases and J 8 bases, leaving 16 bases between the germline ends. The CDR3 is 14 residues long. The CDR3 DNA is TGCAGTGCTTCTCCGACTCCAGTGGATTCACCCCTCCACTTT. Protein: CSASPTPVDSPLHF.

The V gene is TRBV2, the J gene TRBJ2-2; TRBD2 matches at 12 bases. This CDR3 is built from 15 residues. V shed 5 bases and J 6 bases; nucleotides not matched to a gene: 4. Germline values: CDR1 SNHLY, CDR2 FYNNEI. The CDR3 spells CASSLLAGGPGELFF. Written as DNA, the CDR3 is TGTGCCAGCAGTTTACTAGCGGGAGGCCCCGGGGAGCTGTTTTTT.

This clonotype was found a few times. The chain couples TRBV29-1 to TRBJ1-1; no clear D gene. The length of the CDR3 is 13 residues. Per germline, CDR1 SQVTM and CDR2 ANQGSEA. Trimming shortened V by 5 bases and J by 0 bases, and 10 bases separated the two germline ends. The chain's CDR3 is CSVFIDMNTEAFF. As DNA, the CDR3 is TGCAGCGTTTTTATCGACATGAACACTGAAGCTTTCTTT.

The chain links TRBV7-2 to TRBJ2-7, with 9 bases lining up with TRBD2. Germline CDR1 and CDR2: SGHTA and FQGNSA. The CDR3 length is 18 residues. Trimming at V came to 2 bases and at J to 3 bases, leaving 14 bases not matched to a gene. The CDR3 loop reads CASSLRDLGGGVLYEQYF. The CDR3, as DNA: TGTGCCAGCAGCTTAAGGGATTTGGGCGGGGGGGTTCTCTACGAGCAGTACTTC.

This clonotype was detected ten times or more. This chain uses TRBV28 with TRBJ1-6; D is perhaps TRBD1 (5 bases). V shed 4 bases and J shed 8 bases, with 15 bases lying between them. The CDR3 totals 15 residues. Per germline, CDR1 MDHEN and CDR2 SYDVKM. The CDR3 loop is CASSSPTRGDSPLHF. The CDR3 coding sequence is TGTGCCAGCAGTTCCCCTACGAGGGGCGATTCACCCCTCCACTTT.

This clonotype was counted between two and nine times. The gene calls are TRBV20-1 and TRBJ2-2; D gene uncertain. Germline values: CDR1 DFQATT, CDR2 SNEGSKA (reference sequence). CDR3 length: 13 amino acids. With 4 bases removed from V and 4 bases from J, the gap between germline ends came to 10 bases. The CDR3 sequence: CSATGPPTGELFF. In nucleotides, the CDR3 is TGCAGTGCTACCGGGCCCCCCACCGGGGAGCTGTTTTTT.

DNA for the CDR3: TGTGCCAGCAGCTTAGAACTGGCCCAAGAGACCCAGTACTTC. Translation: CASSLELAQETQYF. The rearrangement uses TRBV7-9 and TRBJ2-5, with D unresolved. This CDR3 has 14 amino acids. The germline V and J ends were trimmed by 1 base and 1 base, with 7 bases remaining between them. Germline CDR1 and CDR2: SEHNR and FQNEAQ (reference sequence).

In the case of this clonotype: This may arise from a read error, as a much more abundant clone is one base away. CDR3 in DNA: TGCAGCGGGGGACAGGGGGATCAGCCCCAGCATTTT. This sequence encodes CSGGQGDQPQHF. V gene TRBV29-1 combines with J gene TRBJ1-5, with TRBD1 identical over 11 bases. Germline assignment: CDR1 SQVTM and CDR2 ANQGSEA. Trimming cost V 7 bases and J 5 bases; bases outside gene matches: 1. The CDR3 is made up of 12 amino acids. Combining the CDR3 with reference TRBV29-1 and TRBJ1-5 gives the whole variable domain SAVISQKPSRDICQRGTSLTIQCQVDSQVTMMFWYRQQPGQSLTLIATANQGSEATYESGFVIDKFPISRPNLTFSTLTVSNMSPEDSSIYLCSGGQGDQPQHFGDGTRLSIL.

The chain recombines TRBV29-1 with TRBJ2-2, with D perhaps TRBD2 (6 bases). Between the trimmed V and J ends, which lost 8 bases and 1 base, there was a span of 11 bases. There are 13 residues in the CDR3. In germline, CDR1 is SQVTM, CDR2 ANQGSEA. In DNA form, the CDR3 reads TGCAGCTTGTGGGGGGAGAACACCGGGGAGCTGTTTTTT. Its translation: CSLWGENTGELFF.

This clonotype was detected many times. The chain carries TRBV7-2 and TRBJ2-7; maybe TRBD1 (5 bases). V was shortened by 1 base and J by 4 bases, with 11 bases between the two germline ends. CDR1 and CDR2 from the germline V gene are SGHTA and FQGNSA. This CDR3 has 14 amino acids. The CDR3 is CASSLERQGYEQYF. DNA of the CDR3: TGTGCCAGCAGCTTAGAACGGCAGGGATACGAGCAGTACTTC.

The CDR3 reads CATSLTAHETQYF. CDR3 DNA sequence: TGTGCCACCAGTTTGACCGCTCATGAGACCCAGTACTTC. This chain joins TRBV24-1 and TRBJ2-5; D remains ambiguous. From germline, CDR1 is KGHDR and CDR2 SFDVKD. CDR3 length: 13 amino acids. V gave up 6 bases and J gave up 5 bases, with 12 bases separating them.

As regards this clonotype: Mismatch with germline at one junction end may stem from a read error. The chain recombines TRBV7-9 with TRBJ1-1; the D is unclear. The length of the CDR3 is 13 residues. Germline V gene lookup returns CDR1 SEHNR and CDR2 FQNEAQ (reference sequence). DNA of the CDR3: TGTGCCAGCAGGCCCGGTTCGAACGCTGAAGCTTTCTTT. This gives the protein CASRPGSNAEAFF. The complete variable domain, with remaining parts taken from reference TRBV7-9 and TRBJ1-1, reads DTGVSQNPRHKITKRGQNVTFRCDPISEHNRLYWYRQTLGQGPEFLTYFQNEAQLEKSRLLSDRFSAERPKGSFSTLEIQRTEQGDSAMYLCASRPGSNAEAFFGQGTRLTVV.

About this clonotype: A much more abundant neighbour one base away suggests this may be a read error. The conserved phenylalanine or tryptophan is not found at the CDR3 terminus, so this likely reflects a read error. The V and J genes are TRBV9 and TRBJ2-7; D is undetermined. The CDR3 runs 13 residues. CDR1 SGDLS and CDR2 YYNGEE come from the germline V gene. Trimming pared 8 bases from V and 3 bases from J, leaving 15 bases between. CDR3 in amino acids: CASSTAPRYEQYL. CDR3 nucleotide sequence: TGTGCCAGTTCGACGGCACCCCGCTACGAGCAGTACCTC.

This clonotype turned up a few times. The chain recombines TRBV14 with TRBJ2-2; D not resolved. Per germline, CDR1 SGHDN and CDR2 FVKESK. CDR3 length: 14 residues. V lost 4 bases and J 1 base, leaving 7 bases between the germline ends. CDR3 sequence reads: CASSPDGNTGELFF. Written as DNA, the CDR3 is TGTGCCAGCAGCCCGGACGGGAACACCGGGGAGCTGTTTTTT.